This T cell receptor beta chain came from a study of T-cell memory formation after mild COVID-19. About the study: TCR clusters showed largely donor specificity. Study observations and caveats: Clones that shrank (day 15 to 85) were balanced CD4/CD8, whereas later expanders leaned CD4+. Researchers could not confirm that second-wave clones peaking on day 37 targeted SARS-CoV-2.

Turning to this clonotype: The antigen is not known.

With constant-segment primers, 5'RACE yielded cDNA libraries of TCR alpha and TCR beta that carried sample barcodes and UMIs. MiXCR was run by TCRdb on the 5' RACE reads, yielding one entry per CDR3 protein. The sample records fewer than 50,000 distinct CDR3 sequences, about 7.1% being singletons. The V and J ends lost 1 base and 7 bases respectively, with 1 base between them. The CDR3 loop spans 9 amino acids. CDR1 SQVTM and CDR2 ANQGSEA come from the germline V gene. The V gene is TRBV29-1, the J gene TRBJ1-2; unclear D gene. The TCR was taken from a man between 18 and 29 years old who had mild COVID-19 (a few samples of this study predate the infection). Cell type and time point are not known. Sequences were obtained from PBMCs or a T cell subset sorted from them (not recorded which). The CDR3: CSVEGGYTF. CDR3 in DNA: TGCAGCGTTGAAGGTGGCTACACCTTC.